Included here is one T cell receptor beta chain sequence, with context. Its antigen target is currently unknown. Base qualities are not at hand, and no much larger clone is one base apart. CD8 naive samples were obtained by positive selection for CCR7 among CD45RO-negative cells, yielding a CD45RA+CCR7+ population from which TemRA cells were excluded. The donors were healthy, HIV-negative adults who had no recently reported acute infections or vaccinations. Every donor was a Caucasian adult living in Nashville, Tennessee, USA. After blood collection by leukapheresis, PBMCs were isolated using Ficoll-Histopaque density gradient centrifugation and then cryopreserved in the vapor phase of liquid nitrogen. Purity and quantity of every magnetically sorted T cell population were checked by analytical flow cytometry. Genomic DNA was isolated from each sorted fraction and quantified by UV absorbance on a Nanodrop 2000c.

Its CDR3 holds 16 amino acids, cysteine through phenylalanine. The entry retains the CDR3 DNA only, 48 bases that are in frame from base 1. V has 3 bases trimmed and J has 1 base trimmed; junction bases matching no gene number 6. The germline V gene gives CDR1 as ENHRY and CDR2 as SYGVKD. The record originates from a study of shared clonotypes between healthy human individuals (dated by TCRdb to the early 2020s). Concerning the study at large: The cohort included three men and a couple of women between 18 and 49 years of age. Per donor, three plates each were used for CD4 naive and CD4 memory, two for CD8 naive, and one for CD8 memory. To estimate repertoire size and how much clonotype sharing occurs between individuals, the study deeply sequenced the blood TCR repertoires of 4 to 6 healthy adults. Different laboratories and diverse techniques were used to prepare libraries and sequence TCR repertoires, to increase sequencing depth and limit assay-specific biases. Between about 0.8 and 9.5 billion PBMCs per donor were obtained by leukapheresis.

The investigation overall reported the following: Estimated clonotype richness was generally larger for naive than for memory subsets. The small number of donors limited the genetic and exposure-history diversity represented. Sampling was restricted to blood, and TCR repertoires in tissues likely differ from the TCR repertoires found in blood. Pairwise subsampling indicated that sequencing depth was expected to affect the degree of clonotype sharing among donors. Higher generation probabilities were observed for clonotypes shared by all four sorted-subset donors than for non-shared clonotypes. Even with the large sequencing depth, rarefaction of the sorted-subset datasets indicated that sequencing was incomplete. Across several donors, 5% to 6% of naive CD4, approximately 4% of naive CD8, 2.3% of memory CD4, and 0.4% of memory CD8 clonotypes were shared.

TCR CDR3 regions were amplified from genomic DNA by multiplex PCR using the deep immunoSEQ assay. Genomic DNA extracted from each cell subset was distributed evenly over all wells of several immunoSEQ 96-well plates, and each plate served as one replicate. For sorted subsets, each replicate PCR was loaded with around 220 ng genomic DNA, equivalent to 30,000 or so T cell genomes. The purified libraries were quantified using a Qubit 3.0 fluorometer, sized with a Bioanalyzer 2100, and then quantified again using the KAPA Library Quantification kit. A separate single-read 150-cycle Illumina NextSeq 550 flow cell was used to sequence each immunoSEQ 96-well plate. Processing in the source paper ran as follows. Because only junctional sequences without quality scores were contained in the immunoSEQ output, filtering matching that applied to full-length reads could not be performed. Sequences were annotated with PyIR, a Python wrapper for IgBLAST v1.9, and V/J genes and CDR3 were assigned using IMGT germline references. Reads were removed for weak V/J assignments (E-value above 1e-6), missing CDR3, stop codons, out-of-frame junctions, or ambiguous translated residues. V3J clonotypes were defined by identical inferred V gene, J gene, and CDR3 amino acid sequence. Percentage overlap between repertoires was computed as shared unique clonotypes divided by the size of the smaller repertoire. Three approaches were used to assess repertoire richness: RTK rarefaction, the Chao1 estimator, and Recon v2.1 estimates of unobserved clonotypes. Generation probabilities for all TCRbeta clonotypes obtained by the gDNA method from four donors were computed using OLGA. TCRdb stores this immuneACCESS table with in-frame sequences only. Part of the clones is absent; in the studies checked, under half of the shortfall reflects unresolved V genes, and no reason is known for the rest. The V and J calls and the clone size are those of that table, but D and trimming were determined from the DNA. The sample records about 820,000 clones, approximately 92% of which are singletons. The top ten hold less than 25% of the sample.

Sequencing was performed on naive CD8+ T cells sorted from blood. According to the study, the label for this sample's cell subset or site signals: CD45RA+CCR7+. The rearranged chain carries TRBV10-3 and TRBJ1-1; 9 central nucleotides agree with TRBD1. The clonotype comes from a man aged 25-45 years in good health. CDR3 reads: CAISDPPGQGNTEAFF. In nucleotides, the sequence is TGTGCCATCAGTGACCCACCGGGACAGGGGAACACTGAAGCTTTCTTT.